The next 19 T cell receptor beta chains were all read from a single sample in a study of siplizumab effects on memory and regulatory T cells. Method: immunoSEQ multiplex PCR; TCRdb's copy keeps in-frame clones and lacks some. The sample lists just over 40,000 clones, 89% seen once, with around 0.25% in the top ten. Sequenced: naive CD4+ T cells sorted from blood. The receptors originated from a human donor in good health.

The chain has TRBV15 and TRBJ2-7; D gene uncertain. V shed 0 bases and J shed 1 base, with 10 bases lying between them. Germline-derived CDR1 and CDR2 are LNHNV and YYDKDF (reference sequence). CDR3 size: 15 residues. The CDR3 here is CATSRDRLTSYEQYF. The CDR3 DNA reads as TGTGCCACCAGCAGAGACCGACTGACATCCTACGAGCAGTACTTC.

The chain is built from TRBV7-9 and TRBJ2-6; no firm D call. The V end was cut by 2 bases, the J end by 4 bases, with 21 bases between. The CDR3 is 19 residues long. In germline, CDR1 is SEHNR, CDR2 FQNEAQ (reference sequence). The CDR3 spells CASSLSLQWVSYGANVLTF. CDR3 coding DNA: TGTGCCAGCAGCTTATCCCTGCAGTGGGTCTCGTACGGGGCCAACGTCCTGACTTTC. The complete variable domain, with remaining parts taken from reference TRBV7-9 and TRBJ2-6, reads DTGVSQNPRHKITKRGQNVTFRCDPISEHNRLYWYRQTLGQGPEFLTYFQNEAQLEKSRLLSDRFSAERPKGSFSTLEIQRTEQGDSAMYLCASSLSLQWVSYGANVLTFGAGSRLTVL.

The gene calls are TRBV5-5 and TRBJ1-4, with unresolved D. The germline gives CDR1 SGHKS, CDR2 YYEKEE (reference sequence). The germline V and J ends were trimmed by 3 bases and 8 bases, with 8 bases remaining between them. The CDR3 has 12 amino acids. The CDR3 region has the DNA TGTGCCAGCAGCTCGGGTAACGAAAAACTGTTTTTT. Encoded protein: CASSSGNEKLFF.

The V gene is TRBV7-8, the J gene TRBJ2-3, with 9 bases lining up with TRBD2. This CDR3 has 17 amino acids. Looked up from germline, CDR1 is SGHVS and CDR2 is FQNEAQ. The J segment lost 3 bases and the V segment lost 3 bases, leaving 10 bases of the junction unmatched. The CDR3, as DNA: TGTGCCAGCAGCTTGTACGCTAGCGGGAAATATACAGATACGCAGTATTTT. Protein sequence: CASSLYASGKYTDTQYF.

DNA of the CDR3: TGCAGCGTTGAATGGTCCGGGGGGCCAGATACGCAGTATTTT. This codes for CSVEWSGGPDTQYF. The chain couples TRBV29-1 to TRBJ2-3, with D possibly matching TRBD2 (7 bases). CDR1 is SQVTM, CDR2 ANQGSEA, per germline. The germline V and J ends were trimmed by 2 bases and 4 bases, with 13 bases remaining between them. CDR3 length: 14 residues.

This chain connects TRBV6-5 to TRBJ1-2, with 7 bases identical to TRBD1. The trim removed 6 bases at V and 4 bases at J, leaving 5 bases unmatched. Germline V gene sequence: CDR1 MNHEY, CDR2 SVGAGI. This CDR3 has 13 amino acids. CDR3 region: CASRRDRIYGYTF. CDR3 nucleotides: TGTGCCAGCAGAAGGGACAGAATCTATGGCTACACCTTC.

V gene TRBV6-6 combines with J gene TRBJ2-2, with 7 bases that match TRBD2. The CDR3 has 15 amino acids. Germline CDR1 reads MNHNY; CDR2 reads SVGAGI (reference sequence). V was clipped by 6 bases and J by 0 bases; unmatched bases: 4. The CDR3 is CASRLSGTNTGELFF. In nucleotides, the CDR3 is TGTGCCAGCAGATTGAGCGGGACGAACACCGGGGAGCTGTTTTTT.

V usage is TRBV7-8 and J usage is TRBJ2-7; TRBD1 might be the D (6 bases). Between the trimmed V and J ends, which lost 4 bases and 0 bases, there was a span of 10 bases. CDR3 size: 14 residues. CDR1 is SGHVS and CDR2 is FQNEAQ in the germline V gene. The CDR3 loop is CASSWGLPSYEQYF. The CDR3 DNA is TGTGCCAGCAGCTGGGGGCTACCCTCCTACGAGCAGTACTTC.

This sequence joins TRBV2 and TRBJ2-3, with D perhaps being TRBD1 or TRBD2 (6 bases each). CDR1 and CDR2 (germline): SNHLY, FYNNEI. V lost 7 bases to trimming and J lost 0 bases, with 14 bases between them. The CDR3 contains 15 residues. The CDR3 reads CASNLLGGSTDTQYF. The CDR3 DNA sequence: TGTGCCAGCAACCTACTAGGGGGGAGCACAGATACGCAGTATTTT. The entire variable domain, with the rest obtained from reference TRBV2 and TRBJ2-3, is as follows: EPEVTQTPSHQVTQMGQEVILRCVPISNHLYFYWYRQILGQKVEFLVSFYNNEISEKSEIFDDQFSVERPDGSNFTLKIRSTKLEDSAMYFCASNLLGGSTDTQYFGPGTRLTVL.

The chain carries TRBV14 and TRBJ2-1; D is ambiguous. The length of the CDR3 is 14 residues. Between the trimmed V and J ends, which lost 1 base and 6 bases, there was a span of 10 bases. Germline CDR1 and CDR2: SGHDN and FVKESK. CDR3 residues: CASSQVSYFNEQFF. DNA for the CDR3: TGTGCCAGCAGCCAAGTCAGCTACTTCAATGAGCAGTTCTTC.

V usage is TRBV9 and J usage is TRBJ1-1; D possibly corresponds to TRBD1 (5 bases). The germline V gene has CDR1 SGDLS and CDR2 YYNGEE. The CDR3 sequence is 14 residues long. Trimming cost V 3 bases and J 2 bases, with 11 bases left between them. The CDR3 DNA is TGTGCCAGCAGCGCTCAGGGAAGAAACACTGAAGCTTTCTTT. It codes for CASSAQGRNTEAFF.

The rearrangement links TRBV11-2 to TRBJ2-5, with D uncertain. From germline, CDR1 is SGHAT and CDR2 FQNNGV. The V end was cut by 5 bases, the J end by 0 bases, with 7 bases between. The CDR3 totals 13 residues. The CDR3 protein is CASSPGNQETQYF. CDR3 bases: TGTGCCAGCAGCCCTGGGAACCAAGAGACCCAGTACTTC.

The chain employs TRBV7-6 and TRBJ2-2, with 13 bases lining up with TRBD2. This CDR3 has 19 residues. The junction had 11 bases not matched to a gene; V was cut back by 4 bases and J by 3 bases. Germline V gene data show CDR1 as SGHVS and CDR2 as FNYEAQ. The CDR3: CASSSGLAGVIYDTGELFF. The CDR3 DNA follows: TGTGCCAGCAGCTCTGGACTAGCGGGAGTGATTTATGACACCGGGGAGCTGTTTTTT. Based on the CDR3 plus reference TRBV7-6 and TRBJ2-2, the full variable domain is GAGVSQSPRYKVTKRGQDVALRCDPISGHVSLYWYRQALGQGPEFLTYFNYEAQQDKSGLPNDRFSAERPEGSISTLTIQRTEQRDSAMYRCASSSGLAGVIYDTGELFFGEGSRLTVL.

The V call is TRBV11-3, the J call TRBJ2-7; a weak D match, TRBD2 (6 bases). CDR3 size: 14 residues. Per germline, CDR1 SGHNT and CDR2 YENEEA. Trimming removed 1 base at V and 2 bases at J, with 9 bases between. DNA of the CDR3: TGTGCCAGCAGCTTAGGCGGGGAGACCTACGAGCAGTACTTC. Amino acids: CASSLGGETYEQYF.

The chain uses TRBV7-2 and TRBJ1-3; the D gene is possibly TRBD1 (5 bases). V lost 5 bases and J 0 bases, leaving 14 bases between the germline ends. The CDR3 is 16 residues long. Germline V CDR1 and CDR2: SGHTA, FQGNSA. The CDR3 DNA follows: TGTGCCAGCAGCACAGGACACACCTTCTCTGGAAACACCATATATTTT. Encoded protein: CASSTGHTFSGNTIYF.

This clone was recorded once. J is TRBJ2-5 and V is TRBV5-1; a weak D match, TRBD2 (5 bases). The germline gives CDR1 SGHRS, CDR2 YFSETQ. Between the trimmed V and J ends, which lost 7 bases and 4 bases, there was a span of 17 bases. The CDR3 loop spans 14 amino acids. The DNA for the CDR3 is TGCGCCAGCCATACGACTATGCTTTCAGAGACCCAGTACTTC. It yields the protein CASHTTMLSETQYF.

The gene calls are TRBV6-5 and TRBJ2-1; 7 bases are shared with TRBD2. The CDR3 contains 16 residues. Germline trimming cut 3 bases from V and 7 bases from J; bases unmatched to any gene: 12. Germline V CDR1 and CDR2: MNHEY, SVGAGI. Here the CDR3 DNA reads TGTGCCAGCAGTTATAGGAGCGGGGAGGTGGGGAATGAGCAGTTCTTC. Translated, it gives CASSYRSGEVGNEQFF.

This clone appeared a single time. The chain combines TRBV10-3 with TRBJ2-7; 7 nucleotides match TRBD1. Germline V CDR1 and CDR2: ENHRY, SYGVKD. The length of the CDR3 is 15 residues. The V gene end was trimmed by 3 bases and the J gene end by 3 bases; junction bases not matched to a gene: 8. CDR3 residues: CAISDSRGGGYEQYF. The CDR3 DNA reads TGTGCCATCAGTGATTCGAGAGGGGGCGGCTACGAGCAGTACTTC.

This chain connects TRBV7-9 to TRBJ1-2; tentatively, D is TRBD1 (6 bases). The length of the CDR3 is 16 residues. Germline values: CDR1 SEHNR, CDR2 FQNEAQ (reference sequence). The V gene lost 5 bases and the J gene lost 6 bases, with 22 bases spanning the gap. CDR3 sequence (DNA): TGTGCCAGCAGCCCTAACCTCCCCCCGGGGGCTGATGGCTACACCTTC. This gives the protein CASSPNLPPGADGYTF. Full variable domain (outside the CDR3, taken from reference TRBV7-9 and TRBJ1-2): DTGVSQNPRHKITKRGQNVTFRCDPISEHNRLYWYRQTLGQGPEFLTYFQNEAQLEKSRLLSDRFSAERPKGSFSTLEIQRTEQGDSAMYLCASSPNLPPGADGYTFGSGTRLTVV.